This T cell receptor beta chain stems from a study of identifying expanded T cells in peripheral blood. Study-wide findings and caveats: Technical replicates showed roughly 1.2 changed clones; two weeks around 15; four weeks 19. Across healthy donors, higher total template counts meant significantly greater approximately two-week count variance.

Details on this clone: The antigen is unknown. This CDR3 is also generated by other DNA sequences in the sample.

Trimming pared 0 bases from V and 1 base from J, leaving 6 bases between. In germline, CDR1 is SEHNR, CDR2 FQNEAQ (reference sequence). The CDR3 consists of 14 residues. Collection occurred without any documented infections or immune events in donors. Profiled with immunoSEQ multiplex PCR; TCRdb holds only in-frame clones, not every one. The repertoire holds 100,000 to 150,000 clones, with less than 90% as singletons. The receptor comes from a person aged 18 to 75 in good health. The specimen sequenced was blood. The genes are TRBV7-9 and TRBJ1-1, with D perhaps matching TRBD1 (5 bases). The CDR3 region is CASSLAGGNTEAFF. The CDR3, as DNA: TGTGCCAGCAGCTTAGCTGGGGGGAACACTGAAGCTTTCTTT.